The sequence of this T cell receptor beta chain was determined in a study of vaccination effects on CD4 cells after COVID-19. Study as a whole: Every well housed two million PBMC, which grew in culture alongside about 9 IU/ml IL-2 and approximately 10 ug/ml peptides.

It was after nine to ten days of culture that CD4+ T cells were isolated. Two doses of BNT162b2 or mRNA-1273 vaccine were administered to participants. As to this clone: Antigen specificity is unknown.

TCRdb's copy holds only in-frame clones and misses some; the assay was immunoSEQ multiplex PCR. Of more than 60,000 clones in the sample, 74% were seen once. The CDR3 runs to 15 residues. V was clipped by 3 bases and J by 6 bases; unmatched bases: 6. CDR1 is SGHKS, CDR2 YYEKEE, per germline (reference sequence). J is TRBJ1-4 and V is TRBV5-5, with 9 bases fitting TRBD1. This material consisted of CD4+ T cells from PBMCs cultured without peptide, taken after COVID-19 vaccination. This sequence originates from a human donor who received a COVID-19 vaccine. CDR3 nucleotides: TGTGCCAGCAGCTCATTGGGACAGGGCCATGAAAAACTGTTTTTT. It translates to CASSSLGQGHEKLFF.